The 28 T cell receptor beta chains given below trace back to one sample, sequenced in a study of T-cell reconstitution after alpha-beta-depleted transplantation in children. Construction of the TCRbeta library involved unique molecular identifiers. TCRdb redid the calling of the PCR reads with MiXCR, one entry per CDR3 protein. The repertoire consists of some 450,000 distinct CDR3 sequences, with approximately 41% occurring once and the leading ten covering 27%. Sequenced material: PBMCs, taken before TCRalphabeta/CD19-depleted stem cell transplant. The receptors stem from a girl aged 2-10 years with aplastic anemia, due to receive a stem cell transplant.

The table lists this clonotype with a few counts. This chain joins TRBV20-1 and TRBJ2-7; tentatively, D is TRBD1 or TRBD2 (6 bases each). The germline CDR1 and CDR2 sequences are DFQATT and SNEGSKA (reference sequence). Trimming took 4 bases from V and 9 from J, leaving 22 bases between them. The CDR3 length is 14 residues. CDR3 amino acids: CSAKKGPGATVQYF. The CDR3 DNA reads TGCAGTGCTAAAAAAGGCCCGGGGGCAACAGTGCAGTACTTC.

This clonotype turned up a few times. V gene TRBV20-1 combines with J gene TRBJ2-1; 12 bases fit TRBD2. Per the germline V gene, CDR1 is DFQATT and CDR2 is SNEGSKA (reference sequence). This CDR3 has 14 residues. J lost 6 bases, V lost 2 bases, and 2 bases had no gene match. The CDR3 loop is CSARLAGGPNEQFF. CDR3 coding DNA: TGCAGTGCTAGACTAGCGGGAGGGCCCAATGAGCAGTTCTTC.

This clonotype was seen repeatedly, ten times or more. The chain employs TRBV5-1 and TRBJ1-5; TRBD1 matches at 7 bases. This CDR3 comprises 18 residues. J was trimmed by 3 bases and V by 0 bases; bases with no gene match: 12. CDR1 SGHRS and CDR2 YFSETQ come from the germline V gene. The CDR3 DNA is TGCGCCAGCAGCTTGGTGGGGGGGTTACAGGGGAACAATCAGCCCCAGCATTTT. This codes for CASSLVGGLQGNNQPQHF.

There are a few counts of this clonotype. The V gene is TRBV28, the J gene TRBJ2-7; possibly TRBD2 for D (5 bases). Germline V lookup: CDR1 MDHEN, CDR2 SYDVKM. The CDR3 contains 14 residues. V gave up 7 bases and J gave up 2 bases, with 15 bases separating them. The CDR3 spells CASNPLTGTYEQYF. In nucleotides, the CDR3 is TGTGCCAGCAACCCTCTCACCGGGACCTACGAGCAGTACTTC.

This clonotype was recorded many times. The gene calls are TRBV24-1 and TRBJ2-5; 8 bases are shared with TRBD1. V gave up 4 bases and J gave up 3 bases; unmatched junction bases: 9. Germline V CDR1 and CDR2: KGHDR, SFDVKD. The CDR3 has 16 residues. CDR3 in amino acids: CATSEPTGEREETQYF. Here the CDR3 DNA reads TGTGCCACCAGTGAACCGACAGGGGAGCGGGAAGAGACCCAGTACTTC.

This clonotype was found many times. This chain connects TRBV9 to TRBJ2-6; D not certain. V lost 4 bases and J lost 2, with 16 bases in between. Germline V CDR1 and CDR2: SGDLS, YYNGEE. The CDR3 length is 17 residues. CDR3 nucleotides: TGTGCCAGCAGCCCTCAGACTCTCATCCCTGGGGCCAACGTCCTGACTTTC. Its translation is CASSPQTLIPGANVLTF.

This chain links TRBV5-1 with TRBJ2-7; D not certain. Trimming removed 4 bases from V and 3 bases from J, with 17 bases in between. Per the germline V gene, CDR1 is SGHRS and CDR2 is YFSETQ. The CDR3 is 15 amino acids. The CDR3, as DNA: TGCGCCAGCAGCAGTGGCCCGGGCGGCAACTACGAGCAGTACTTC. Translated, it gives CASSSGPGGNYEQYF.

This clonotype was counted ten times or more. This sequence joins TRBV5-5 and TRBJ1-1; tentative D call: TRBD1 (6 bases). Germline loops: CDR1 SGHKS, CDR2 YYEKEE (reference sequence). The V gene lost 4 bases and the J gene lost 1 base, with 8 bases spanning the gap. The CDR3 runs to 13 residues. The CDR3 is CASSTGQNTEAFF. Here the CDR3 DNA reads TGTGCCAGCAGCACGGGACAGAACACTGAAGCTTTCTTT.

The V call is TRBV7-6, the J call TRBJ2-1; 12 bases agree with TRBD2. CDR1 and CDR2 (germline): SGHVS, FNYEAQ. V was pared by 5 bases and J by 8 bases, with 7 bases of the junction left unmatched. This CDR3 is 15 amino acids long. For the CDR3, the DNA is TGTGCCAGCAGCCAACTAGCGGGAGGAGGTTATGAGCAGTTCTTC. This translates into CASSQLAGGGYEQFF.

The CDR3 nucleotides read TGTGCCAGCCGCTCCCGGGACCTACATGTAGATACGCAGTATTTT. This gives the protein CASRSRDLHVDTQYF. The gene calls are TRBV6-1 and TRBJ2-3; tentatively, D is TRBD1 or TRBD2 (5 bases each). In germline, CDR1 is MNHNS, CDR2 SASEGT. The CDR3 sequence is 15 residues long. V was pared by 8 bases and J by 5 bases, with 20 bases between.

In DNA, the CDR3 is TGTGCCAGCGGGACCCGGACAGGGGGATTCAATGAGCAGTTCTTC. Translated, it gives CASGTRTGGFNEQFF. V usage is TRBV27 and J usage is TRBJ2-1; 10 bases fit TRBD1. The trim removed 8 bases at V and 6 bases at J, leaving 10 bases unmatched. From germline, CDR1 is MNHEY and CDR2 SMNVEV (reference sequence). This CDR3 has 15 residues.

This clonotype was observed once. The CDR3 here is CSANKMNTEAFF. For the CDR3, the DNA is TGCAGTGCTAATAAAATGAACACTGAAGCTTTCTTT. The V gene is TRBV20-1, the J gene TRBJ1-1; D not certain. V was clipped by 4 bases and J by 0 bases, with 6 bases between them. Looked up from germline, CDR1 is DFQATT and CDR2 is SNEGSKA (reference sequence). There are 12 residues in the CDR3.

In its sample, this clonotype was seen many times. The J gene is TRBJ1-1, the V gene TRBV6-1; D is uncertain. CDR1 and CDR2 (germline): MNHNS, SASEGT. The CDR3 extends over 12 amino acids. The V end was cut by 6 bases, the J end by 8 bases, with 13 bases between. CDR3 in amino acids: CASREKAAEAFF. In DNA form, the CDR3 reads TGTGCCAGCAGAGAAAAAGCGGCAGAAGCTTTCTTT.

The rearrangement joins TRBV4-2 to TRBJ1-1, with D uncertain. The CDR3 totals 15 residues. Germline-derived CDR1 and CDR2 are LGHNA and YNFKEQ. Trimming shortened V by 2 bases and J by 1 base, and 11 bases separated the two germline ends. The CDR3 loop reads CASSQKGLGNTEAFF. For the CDR3, the DNA is TGTGCCAGCAGCCAAAAAGGGTTAGGGAACACTGAAGCTTTCTTT.

The rearrangement joins TRBV28 to TRBJ2-7, with 8 bases that match TRBD1. Germline V gene sequence: CDR1 MDHEN, CDR2 SYDVKM. After removal of 5 bases from V and 7 bases from J, the junction contained 4 bases not matched to a gene. CDR3 length: 12 residues. CDR3 nucleotides: TGTGCCAGCAGTGGGACAGGAGGGGAGCAGTACTTC. It encodes CASSGTGGEQYF. The complete variable domain, with remaining parts taken from reference TRBV28 and TRBJ2-7, reads DVKVTQSSRYLVKRTGEKVFLECVQDMDHENMFWYRQDPGLGLRLIYFSYDVKMKEKGDIPEGYSVSREKKERFSLILESASTNQTSMYLCASSGTGGEQYFGPGTRLTVT.

V and J are TRBV10-3 and TRBJ2-1; D uncertain. Germline-derived CDR1 and CDR2 are ENHRY and SYGVKD. The length of the CDR3 is 15 residues. Trimming pared 2 bases from V and 4 bases from J, leaving 12 bases between. CDR3 sequence: CAISERNGGYNEQFF. DNA of the CDR3: TGTGCCATCAGTGAGAGGAACGGCGGATACAATGAGCAGTTCTTC.

Ten or more counts support this clonotype. The rearrangement links TRBV28 to TRBJ2-1; D is unclear. The ends were cut back, 3 bases at V and 12 bases at J, with 18 bases in the middle. This CDR3 comprises 14 residues. CDR1 and CDR2 from the germline V gene are MDHEN and SYDVKM. The CDR3 here is CASSFGTASMGQFF. The DNA for the CDR3 is TGTGCCAGCAGTTTCGGAACAGCTTCAATGGGGCAGTTCTTC.

This clonotype was detected many times. The chain combines TRBV4-3 with TRBJ2-1; TRBD2 matches at 8 bases. J gave up 4 bases and V 0 bases, and 8 bases lay outside the gene matches. Germline CDR1 and CDR2: LGHNA and YSLEER. This CDR3 is 17 amino acids long. This chain's CDR3 is CASSQDLSGGSYNEQFF. In nucleotides, the CDR3 is TGCGCCAGCAGCCAAGATCTGTCGGGAGGGAGTTACAATGAGCAGTTCTTC.

Written as DNA, the CDR3 is TGTGCCAGCAGTTTTGAACACTACGAGCAGTACTTC. Translated: CASSFEHYEQYF. This chain links TRBV28 with TRBJ2-7; D not resolved. This CDR3 contains 12 residues. Deletions cut 3 bases from V and 3 bases from J, with 6 bases between. CDR1 is MDHEN, CDR2 SYDVKM, per germline. Complete variable domain (other parts from reference TRBV28 and TRBJ2-7): DVKVTQSSRYLVKRTGEKVFLECVQDMDHENMFWYRQDPGLGLRLIYFSYDVKMKEKGDIPEGYSVSREKKERFSLILESASTNQTSMYLCASSFEHYEQYFGPGTRLTVT.

This clonotype was counted a few times. The chain recombines TRBV20-1 with TRBJ2-3; TRBD1 matches 7 bases. The CDR3 runs 14 residues. Germline CDR1 reads DFQATT; CDR2 reads SNEGSKA (reference sequence). V lost 5 bases, J lost 4 bases, and 9 bases stayed unmatched. Written as DNA, the CDR3 is TGCAGTGCTTCACTTACAGGGGTCGCAGATACGCAGTATTTT. Its translation is CSASLTGVADTQYF.

This clonotype was seen repeatedly, ten times or more. V and J are TRBV5-1 and TRBJ2-3; the match to TRBD2 covers 14 bases. This CDR3 contains 16 residues. The junction had 6 bases not matched to a gene; V was cut back by 4 bases and J by 5 bases. Germline values: CDR1 SGHRS, CDR2 YFSETQ. The CDR3 loop is CASSAGLAGVIDTQYF. CDR3 in DNA: TGCGCCAGCAGCGCGGGACTAGCGGGAGTCATAGATACGCAGTATTTT.

The rearrangement links TRBV24-1 to TRBJ2-7, with 7 bases fitting TRBD1. CDR1 is KGHDR and CDR2 is SFDVKD in the germline V gene. V lost 3 bases, J lost 1 base, and 5 bases stayed unmatched. The CDR3 has 15 residues. The DNA for the CDR3 is TGTGCCACCAGTGATACGACAGGGAGTTCCTACGAGCAGTACTTC. Its translation is CATSDTTGSSYEQYF.

A few counts support this clonotype. The chain links TRBV2 to TRBJ1-2; D perhaps matches TRBD1 (6 bases). The germline V gene has CDR1 SNHLY and CDR2 FYNNEI. V lost 2 bases to trimming and J lost 2 bases, with 9 bases between them. This CDR3 is built from 14 residues. This CDR3 reads CASSERGSNYGYTF. The CDR3 nucleotides read TGTGCCAGCAGTGAAAGGGGGTCAAACTATGGCTACACCTTC.

V is TRBV10-1 and J is TRBJ2-7, with TRBD2 matching 11 bases. V lost 9 bases, J lost 2 bases, and 0 bases stayed unmatched. The CDR3 consists of 12 residues. Germline V lookup: CDR1 WNHNN, CDR2 SYGVQD (reference sequence). The CDR3 DNA sequence: TGCGCCAGGGGACTAGCGGCCTACGAGCAGTACTTC. It is translated as CARGLAAYEQYF.

This clonotype appeared many times. The rearrangement links TRBV5-1 to TRBJ1-5; 10 nucleotides match TRBD1. From germline, CDR1 is SGHRS and CDR2 YFSETQ. The CDR3 is made up of 15 amino acids. After removal of 3 bases from V and 2 bases from J, the junction contained 2 bases not matched to a gene. The CDR3 region has the DNA TGCGCCAGCAGCTCCGGGACAGGGGGCAATCAGCCCCAGCATTTT. Its protein product is CASSSGTGGNQPQHF.

The chain joins TRBV15 to TRBJ2-7; D not resolved. The CDR3 consists of 14 residues. From germline, CDR1 is LNHNV and CDR2 YYDKDF (reference sequence). V was clipped by 0 bases and J by 0 bases, with 6 bases between them. CDR3 amino acids: CATSRDVDSYEQYF. The CDR3 DNA follows: TGTGCCACCAGCAGAGATGTCGACTCCTACGAGCAGTACTTC.

This clonotype appeared a few times. The chain uses TRBV13 and TRBJ1-1; D uncertain. Germline CDR1 PRHDT, CDR2 FYEKMQ (reference sequence). The CDR3 extends over 12 amino acids. With 11 bases removed from V and 0 bases from J, the gap between germline ends came to 10 bases. CDR3 bases: TGTGCCGGGGAGGGCTTGAACACTGAAGCTTTCTTT. It specifies CAGEGLNTEAFF.

The table lists this clonotype with many counts. This sequence joins TRBV12-3 or TRBV12-4 and TRBJ2-2; 9 bases fit TRBD2. J lost 6 bases, V lost 5 bases, and 7 bases had no gene match. CDR3 length equals 15 residues. CDR3 residues: CASSPQAGGPGELFF. The CDR3 region has the DNA TGTGCCAGCAGTCCTCAAGCGGGAGGTCCCGGGGAGCTGTTTTTT.